These T cell receptor beta chains were read from a single sample in a study of technical replicates of blood from a handful of donors. Clones were read by immunoSEQ multiplex PCR, and TCRdb kept only the in-frame ones, dropping some. The sample consists of around 76,000 clones, approximately 98% of them appearing once. The sample consisted of T cells isolated from PBMCs. These receptors originate from a human donor in good health. Both conserved end residues are part of each CDR3. The D gene is left open where the match is weak. The size field is filled for only some rows; it gives once, few, many or a size class.

j_call clone_size d_call v_call cdr3_aa cdr3_nt
TRBJ1-2 . TRBD1 TRBV27 CASSLSPTTAGGDGYTF TGTGCCAGCAGTTTATCCCCTACGACGGCAGGGGGCGATGGCTACACCTTC
TRBJ2-7 once TRBD1 TRBV7-9 CASSARDRGYEQYF TGTGCCAGCAGCGCCCGGGACAGGGGTTACGAGCAGTACTTC
TRBJ1-2 . . TRBV5-1 CASSLAQEHLNYGYTF TGCGCCAGCAGCTTGGCTCAGGAACACCTTAACTATGGCTACACCTTC
TRBJ2-7 . TRBD2 TRBV7-9 CASSSSGKSYEQYF TGTGCCAGCAGCTCTAGCGGGAAGTCCTACGAGCAGTACTTC
TRBJ2-7 . . TRBV2 CASTTGNSYEQYF TGTGCCAGCACCACAGGGAACTCCTACGAGCAGTACTTC
TRBJ1-1 . . TRBV5-4 CASSLTGTEAFF TGTGCCAGCAGCTTGACGGGGACTGAAGCTTTCTTT
TRBJ2-6 . . TRBV5-8 CASSLEQDSGANVLTF TGTGCCAGCAGCTTGGAGCAAGACTCTGGGGCCAACGTCCTGACTTTC
TRBJ1-4 . TRBD1 TRBV9 CASSGSGTGSEKLFF TGTGCCAGCAGCGGATCCGGGACAGGAAGTGAAAAACTGTTTTTT
TRBJ2-7 . . TRBV28 CATIGDGSSYEQYF TGTGCCACGATCGGGGACGGGAGCTCCTACGAGCAGTACTTC
TRBJ2-7 . . TRBV7-6 CASSLTDNYEQYF TGTGCCAGCAGCTTAACTGATAACTACGAGCAGTACTTC
TRBJ1-3 . . TRBV7-6 CASSLGGGNTIYF TGTGCCAGCAGCTTAGGAGGAGGAAACACCATATATTTT
TRBJ1-1 . . TRBV27 CASSTLGANTEAFF TGTGCCAGTTCAACCTTAGGGGCGAACACTGAAGCTTTCTTT
TRBJ2-1 . TRBD2 TRBV9 CASSVDGPSGSGEQFF TGTGCCAGCAGCGTAGATGGCCCTAGCGGGAGTGGTGAGCAGTTCTTC
TRBJ1-2 once TRBD1 TRBV12-5 CASGPDRVDGYTF TGTGCTAGTGGTCCTGACAGGGTTGATGGCTACACCTTC
TRBJ2-1 . . TRBV11-2 CASSFDYLNNEQFF TGTGCCAGCAGCTTCGACTACCTAAACAATGAGCAGTTCTTC
TRBJ2-3 . TRBD2 TRBV5-1 CASNEGSGGRTTDTQYF TGCGCCAGCAATGAGGGGTCGGGCGGGAGGACCACAGATACGCAGTATTTT
TRBJ2-1 . . TRBV7-3 CASSIWPGDNEQFF TGTGCCAGCAGCATTTGGCCGGGGGACAATGAGCAGTTCTTC
TRBJ2-7 . . TRBV9 CASSVEGYPGDEQYF TGTGCCAGCAGCGTAGAGGGATACCCAGGGGACGAGCAGTACTTC
TRBJ2-7 . . TRBV27 CASSFGLSSYEQYF TGTGCCAGCAGTTTCGGACTGAGCTCCTACGAGCAGTACTTC
TRBJ1-2 . . TRBV11-2 CASSLGALYGYTF TGTGCCAGCAGCTTAGGGGCTTTATATGGCTACACCTTC
TRBJ2-5 . . TRBV27 CASSLDQGGTQYF TGTGCCAGCAGTTTAGACCAGGGTGGGACCCAGTACTTC
TRBJ2-3 . TRBD1 TRBV4-3 CASSQEVGTGNFVDTQYF TGCGCCAGCAGCCAAGAAGTGGGGACAGGGAATTTTGTGGATACGCAGTATTTT
TRBJ2-7 . . TRBV7-9 CASSRPAGHEQYF TGTGCCAGCAGCCGCCCGGCGGGCCACGAGCAGTACTTC
TRBJ2-7 . . TRBV7-2 CASSLGFLSYEQYF TGTGCCAGCAGCCTCGGGTTCTTGTCCTACGAGCAGTACTTC
TRBJ2-5 . . TRBV11-2 CASSHRRGIGIETQYF TGTGCCAGCAGCCACCGCAGGGGAATTGGCATTGAGACCCAGTACTTC
TRBJ2-1 . . TRBV19 CASTPLYAFVFNEQFF TGTGCCAGTACTCCCCTTTATGCGTTTGTGTTCAATGAGCAGTTCTTC